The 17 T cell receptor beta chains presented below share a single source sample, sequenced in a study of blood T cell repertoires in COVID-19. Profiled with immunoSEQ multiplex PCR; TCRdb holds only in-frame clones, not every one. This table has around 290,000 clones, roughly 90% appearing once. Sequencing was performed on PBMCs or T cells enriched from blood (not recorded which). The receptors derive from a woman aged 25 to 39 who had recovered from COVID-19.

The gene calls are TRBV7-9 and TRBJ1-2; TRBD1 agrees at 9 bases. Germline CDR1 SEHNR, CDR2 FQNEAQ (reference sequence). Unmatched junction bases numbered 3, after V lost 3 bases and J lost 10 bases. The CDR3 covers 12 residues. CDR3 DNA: TGTGCCAGCAGCTTGGACAGGGGCGACTACACCTTC. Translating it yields CASSLDRGDYTF.

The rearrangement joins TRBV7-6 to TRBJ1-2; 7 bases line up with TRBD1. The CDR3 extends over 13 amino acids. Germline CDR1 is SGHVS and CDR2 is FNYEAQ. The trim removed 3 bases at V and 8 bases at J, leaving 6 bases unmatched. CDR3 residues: CASSFEGGEGYTF. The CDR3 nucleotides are TGTGCCAGCAGCTTCGAAGGGGGCGAGGGCTACACCTTC.

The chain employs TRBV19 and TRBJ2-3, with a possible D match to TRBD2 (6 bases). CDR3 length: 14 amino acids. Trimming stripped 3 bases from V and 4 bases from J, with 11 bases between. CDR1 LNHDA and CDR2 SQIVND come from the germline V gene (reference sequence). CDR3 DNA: TGTGCCAGTAGTATCCGGGAGTGGGCAGATACGCAGTATTTT. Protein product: CASSIREWADTQYF.

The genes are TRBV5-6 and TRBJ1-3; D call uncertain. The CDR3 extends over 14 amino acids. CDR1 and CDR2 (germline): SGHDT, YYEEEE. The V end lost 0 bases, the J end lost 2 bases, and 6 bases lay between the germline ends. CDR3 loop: CASSLVSPGNTIYF. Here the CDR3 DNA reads TGTGCCAGCAGCTTGGTAAGCCCTGGAAACACCATATATTTT.

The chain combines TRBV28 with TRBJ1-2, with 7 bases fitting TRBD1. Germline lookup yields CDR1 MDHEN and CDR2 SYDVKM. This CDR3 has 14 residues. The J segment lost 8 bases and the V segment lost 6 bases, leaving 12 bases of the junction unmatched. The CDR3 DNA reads TGTGCCAGCAGATTACTGGCAGGGGGTCTGGGCTACACCTTC. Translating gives CASRLLAGGLGYTF.

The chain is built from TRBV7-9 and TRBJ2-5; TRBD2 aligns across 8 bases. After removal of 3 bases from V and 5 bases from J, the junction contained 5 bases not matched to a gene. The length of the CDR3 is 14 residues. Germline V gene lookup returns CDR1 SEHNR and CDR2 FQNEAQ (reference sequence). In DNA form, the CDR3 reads TGTGCCAGCAGCTTGCGGGGGGCTTGGGAGACCCAGTACTTC. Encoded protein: CASSLRGAWETQYF.

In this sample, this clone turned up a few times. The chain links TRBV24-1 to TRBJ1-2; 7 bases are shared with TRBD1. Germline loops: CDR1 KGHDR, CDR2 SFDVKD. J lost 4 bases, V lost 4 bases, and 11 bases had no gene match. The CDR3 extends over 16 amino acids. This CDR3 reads CATSDTGTGEFYGYTF. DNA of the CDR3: TGTGCCACCAGTGACACGGGAACAGGGGAATTCTATGGCTACACCTTC.

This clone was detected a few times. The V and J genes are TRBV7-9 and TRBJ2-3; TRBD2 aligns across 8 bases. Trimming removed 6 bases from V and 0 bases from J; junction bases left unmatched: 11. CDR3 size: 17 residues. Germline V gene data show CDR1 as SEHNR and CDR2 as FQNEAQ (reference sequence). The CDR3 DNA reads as TGTGCCAGCAGGGGGAATCAGCGGGAGAGAAGCACAGATACGCAGTATTTT. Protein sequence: CASRGNQRERSTDTQYF. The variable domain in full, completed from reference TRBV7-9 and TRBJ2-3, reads DTGVSQNPRHKITKRGQNVTFRCDPISEHNRLYWYRQTLGQGPEFLTYFQNEAQLEKSRLLSDRFSAERPKGSFSTLEIQRTEQGDSAMYLCASRGNQRERSTDTQYFGPGTRLTVL.

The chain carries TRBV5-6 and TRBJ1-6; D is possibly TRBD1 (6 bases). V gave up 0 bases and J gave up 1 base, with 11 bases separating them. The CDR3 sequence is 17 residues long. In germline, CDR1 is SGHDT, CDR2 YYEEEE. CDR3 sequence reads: CASSLALDRSYNSPLHF. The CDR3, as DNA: TGTGCCAGCAGCTTGGCCCTGGACAGATCCTATAATTCACCCCTCCACTTT.

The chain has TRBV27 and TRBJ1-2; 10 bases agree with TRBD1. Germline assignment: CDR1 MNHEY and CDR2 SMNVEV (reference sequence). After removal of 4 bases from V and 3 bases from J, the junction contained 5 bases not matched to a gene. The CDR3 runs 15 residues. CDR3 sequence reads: CASSSRTGGDYGYTF. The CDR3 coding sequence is TGTGCCAGCAGTTCAAGGACAGGGGGGGACTATGGCTACACCTTC.

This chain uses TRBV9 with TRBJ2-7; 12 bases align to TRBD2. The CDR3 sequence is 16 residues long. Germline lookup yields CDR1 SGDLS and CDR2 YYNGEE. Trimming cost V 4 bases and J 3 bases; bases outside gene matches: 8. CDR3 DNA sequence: TGTGCCAGCAGCCCAAACGGACTAGCGGGACTCTACGAGCAGTACTTC. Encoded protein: CASSPNGLAGLYEQYF.

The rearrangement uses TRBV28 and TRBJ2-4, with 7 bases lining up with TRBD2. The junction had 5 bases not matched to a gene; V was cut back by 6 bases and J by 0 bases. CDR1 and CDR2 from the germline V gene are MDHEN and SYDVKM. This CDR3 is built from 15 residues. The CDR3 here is CASSPRGEAKNIQYF. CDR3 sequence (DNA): TGTGCCAGCAGCCCCCGGGGGGAAGCCAAAAACATTCAGTACTTC.

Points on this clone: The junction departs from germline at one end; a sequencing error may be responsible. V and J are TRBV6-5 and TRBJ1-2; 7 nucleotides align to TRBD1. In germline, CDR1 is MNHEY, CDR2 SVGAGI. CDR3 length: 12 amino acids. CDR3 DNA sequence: TGTGCCAGCAGTTACGGGGGACAGAGGTTTAGTTTC. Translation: CASSYGGQRFSF.

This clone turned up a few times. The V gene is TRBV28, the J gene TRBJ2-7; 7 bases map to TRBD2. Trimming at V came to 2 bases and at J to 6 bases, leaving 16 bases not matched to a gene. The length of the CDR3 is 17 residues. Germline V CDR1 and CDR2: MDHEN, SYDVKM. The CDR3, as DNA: TGTGCCAGCAGTTTACGCTCGGTATGGACTAGTCCCCCCGAGCAGTACTTC. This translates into CASSLRSVWTSPPEQYF.

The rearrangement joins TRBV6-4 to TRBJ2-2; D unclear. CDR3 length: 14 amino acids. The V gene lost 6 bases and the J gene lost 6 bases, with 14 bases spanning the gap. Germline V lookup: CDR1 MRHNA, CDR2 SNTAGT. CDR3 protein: CASRAALGSGELFF. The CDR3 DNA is TGTGCCAGCAGGGCCGCACTGGGCTCCGGGGAGCTGTTTTTT.

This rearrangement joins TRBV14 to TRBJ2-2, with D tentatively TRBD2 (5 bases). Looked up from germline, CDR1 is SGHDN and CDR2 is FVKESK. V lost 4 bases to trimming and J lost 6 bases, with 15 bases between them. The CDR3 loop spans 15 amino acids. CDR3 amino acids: CASSRFASSSGELFF. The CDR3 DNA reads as TGTGCCAGCAGCCGATTTGCGTCTAGCTCCGGGGAGCTGTTTTTT.

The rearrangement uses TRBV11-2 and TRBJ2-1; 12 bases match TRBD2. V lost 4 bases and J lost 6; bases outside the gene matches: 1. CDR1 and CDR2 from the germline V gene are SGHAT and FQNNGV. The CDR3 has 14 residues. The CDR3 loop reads CASSWGLAGNEQFF. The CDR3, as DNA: TGTGCCAGCAGCTGGGGACTAGCGGGCAATGAGCAGTTCTTC.